This T cell receptor (beta chain) was captured by sequencing in a study of blood T cell repertoires in COVID-19. Study context: Sites across the United States, Italy and Spain contributed samples from acute and convalescent COVID-19.

The V end was cut by 5 bases, the J end by 1 base, with 8 bases between. Germline V gives CDR1 SGHTA, CDR2 FQGNSA. The CDR3 is made up of 13 amino acids. In the original processing: Amplified reference gene primers provided the basis for estimating nucleated cell counts. Data came from immunoSEQ multiplex PCR; TCRdb stores just in-frame clones and leaves some out. V, J and clone size are taken as reported in that table, and D and trimming were inferred from the DNA itself. The sample gives fewer than 350,000 clones, around 86% of which show up once; around 2.1% is in the top ten. This clone was seen a handful of times.

Source material: peripheral blood. The receptor was isolated from a woman under 40 who had recovered from COVID-19. The chain recombines TRBV7-2 with TRBJ1-1; D gene unclear. In nucleotides, the CDR3 is TGTGCCAGCAGCGGCGGAGCGAACACTGAAGCTTTCTTT. This codes for CASSGGANTEAFF.